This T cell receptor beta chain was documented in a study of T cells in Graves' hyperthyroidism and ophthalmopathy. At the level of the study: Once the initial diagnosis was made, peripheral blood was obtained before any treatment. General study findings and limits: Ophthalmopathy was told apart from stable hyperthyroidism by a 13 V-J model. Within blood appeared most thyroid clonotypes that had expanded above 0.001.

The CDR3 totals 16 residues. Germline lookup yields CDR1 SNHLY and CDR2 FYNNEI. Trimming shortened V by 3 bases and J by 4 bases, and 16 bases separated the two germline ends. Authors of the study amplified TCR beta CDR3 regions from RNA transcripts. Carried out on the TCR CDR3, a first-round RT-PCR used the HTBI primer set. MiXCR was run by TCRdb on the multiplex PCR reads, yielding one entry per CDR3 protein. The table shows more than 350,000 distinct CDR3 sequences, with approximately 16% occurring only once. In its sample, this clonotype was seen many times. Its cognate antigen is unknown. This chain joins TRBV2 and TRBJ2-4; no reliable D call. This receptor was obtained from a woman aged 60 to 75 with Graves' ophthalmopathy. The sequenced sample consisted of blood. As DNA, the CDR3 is TGTGCCAGCAGTGAGGTCATCTCACGGTCAAAAAACATTCAGTACTTC. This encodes CASSEVISRSKNIQYF.